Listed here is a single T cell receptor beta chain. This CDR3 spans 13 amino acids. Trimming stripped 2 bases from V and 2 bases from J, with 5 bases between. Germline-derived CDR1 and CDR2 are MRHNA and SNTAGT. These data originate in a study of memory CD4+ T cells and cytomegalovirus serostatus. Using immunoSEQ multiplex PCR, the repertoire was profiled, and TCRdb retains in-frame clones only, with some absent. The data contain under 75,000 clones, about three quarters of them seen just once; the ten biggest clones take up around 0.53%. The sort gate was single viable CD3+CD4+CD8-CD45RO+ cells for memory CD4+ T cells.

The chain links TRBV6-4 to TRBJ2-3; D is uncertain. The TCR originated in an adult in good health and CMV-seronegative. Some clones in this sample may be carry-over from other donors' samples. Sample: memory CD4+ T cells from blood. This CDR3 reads CASSDGNTDTQYF. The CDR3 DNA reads TGTGCCAGCAGTGACGGGAACACAGATACGCAGTATTTT.